The rows below give T cell receptor beta chains drawn from one sample of a study of memory CD8 T cells in hepatitis C reinfection. Sequenced by immunoSEQ multiplex PCR; TCRdb stores in-frame clones only, minus some. The sample has approximately 50,000 clones, around 92% seen once. The sequencing input was naive CD8+ T cells sorted from blood. These receptors came from a man aged 18 to 35 with hepatitis C virus infection. Both conserved end residues are part of each CDR3. The order of the fields is V gene, D gene, J gene, clone size, CDR3 protein, CDR3 DNA. A D gene is named only where the DNA matches it firmly. Some rows have no size entry. The others give once, few or many, or a class for an expanded clone.

>TRBV12-5|TRBD2|TRBJ2-2|-
CASRLAGGELFF
TGTGCTAGCCGACTAGCCGGCGGGGAGCTGTTTTTT
>TRBV15|TRBD1|TRBJ2-5|-
CATSMPGQGPGTQYF
TGTGCCACCAGCATGCCGGGACAGGGGCCCGGGACCCAGTACTTC
>TRBV29-1|TRBD2|TRBJ2-1|-
CSARLADNNEQFF
TGCAGCGCTAGACTAGCAGACAACAATGAGCAGTTCTTC
>TRBV28|-|TRBJ2-7|-
CASTSFGTPTYEQYF
TGTGCCAGCACCTCCTTCGGGACACCGACCTACGAGCAGTACTTC
>TRBV29-1|TRBD2|TRBJ2-2|-
CSVEGAGTTAGELFF
TGCAGCGTTGAAGGGGCGGGGACTACCGCCGGGGAGCTGTTTTTT
>TRBV2|TRBD2|TRBJ2-7|-
CASSGYLLAGEYEQYF
TGTGCCAGCAGTGGCTACCTACTAGCGGGAGAGTACGAGCAGTACTTC
>TRBV7-8|-|TRBJ2-5|-
CASSLAIKQITQETQYF
TGTGCCAGCAGCTTAGCGATTAAACAGATAACCCAAGAGACCCAGTACTTC
>TRBV5-6|-|TRBJ2-2|-
CASSPRGSGELFF
TGTGCCAGCAGCCCCAGGGGTTCCGGGGAGCTGTTTTTT
>TRBV28|TRBD2|TRBJ2-7|-
CATPGGGPSPSYEQYF
TGTGCCACCCCGGGGGGAGGGCCGTCCCCCTCCTACGAGCAGTACTTC
>TRBV4-3|-|TRBJ2-1|-
CASSQEGLGGVDNEQFF
TGCGCCAGCAGCCAAGAGGGACTGGGCGGGGTAGACAATGAGCAGTTCTTC
>TRBV5-6|-|TRBJ1-3|-
CASSLGSRRLAGNTIYF
TGTGCCAGCAGCTTGGGGTCGCGCAGACTCGCTGGAAACACCATATATTTT
>TRBV11-1|-|TRBJ2-7|-
CASSLSDAGVSYEQYF
TGTGCCAGCAGCTTATCGGACGCGGGTGTCTCCTACGAGCAGTACTTC
>TRBV10-3|-|TRBJ1-5|-
CAISDGRLNQPQHF
TGTGCCATCAGTGATGGCAGACTCAATCAGCCCCAGCATTTT
>TRBV19|-|TRBJ2-3|-
CASSILWGDTGENADTQYF
TGTGCCAGTAGTATTCTGTGGGGGGACACAGGGGAGAATGCAGATACGCAGTATTTT
>TRBV27|-|TRBJ2-7|-
CASSPGSAYEQYF
TGTGCCAGCAGTCCGGGGTCAGCCTACGAGCAGTACTTC
>TRBV2|TRBD1|TRBJ1-1|-
CASSVAGGNTEAFF
TGTGCCAGCAGTGTCGCAGGGGGCAACACTGAAGCTTTCTTT
>TRBV19|TRBD1|TRBJ1-2|-
CASSVGQALSYGYTF
TGTGCCAGTAGTGTGGGACAGGCCTTGAGCTATGGCTACACCTTC
>TRBV2|-|TRBJ2-1|-
CASRGGIDRSSYNEQFF
TGTGCCAGCAGGGGGGGGATTGACAGGAGCTCCTACAATGAGCAGTTCTTC
>TRBV27|-|TRBJ2-3|-
CASSFGSVGRTDTQYF
TGTGCCAGCAGTTTCGGGAGCGTTGGGCGCACAGATACGCAGTATTTT
>TRBV19|-|TRBJ2-1|-
CASSMSSLYNEQFF
TGTGCCAGTAGTATGAGTAGCTTATACAATGAGCAGTTCTTC
>TRBV7-9|-|TRBJ2-3|-
CASSLLGGGTDTQYF
TGTGCCAGCAGCCTACTCGGGGGAGGCACAGATACGCAGTATTTT
>TRBV5-1|TRBD1|TRBJ1-1|-
CASSLRTGNTEAFF
TGCGCCAGCAGCTTACGGACAGGAAACACTGAAGCTTTCTTT
>TRBV5-5|-|TRBJ2-1|-
CASSFSMLSSYNEQFF
TGTGCCAGCAGCTTCAGTATGTTAAGCTCCTACAATGAGCAGTTCTTC
>TRBV4-1|TRBD1|TRBJ2-7|-
CASSPSPGGREQYF
TGCGCCAGCAGCCCATCGCCAGGGGGCCGCGAGCAGTACTTC
>TRBV12-5|-|TRBJ2-4|-
CASGLPRGTGDIQYF
TGTGCTAGTGGTCTCCCCCGGGGGACGGGTGACATTCAGTACTTC
>TRBV7-9|-|TRBJ1-2|-
CASSLGGFSNYGYTF
TGTGCCAGCAGCTTAGGAGGGTTTTCTAACTATGGCTACACCTTC
>TRBV11-3|TRBD2|TRBJ2-3|-
CASSATSGDTDTQYF
TGTGCCAGCAGCGCCACTAGCGGAGACACAGATACGCAGTATTTT
>TRBV6-5|-|TRBJ1-4|-
CASSYFQGANEKLFF
TGTGCCAGCAGTTACTTTCAGGGCGCTAATGAAAAACTGTTTTTT
>TRBV2|-|TRBJ2-7|-
CASSVLTYEQYF
TGTGCCAGCAGTGTACTGACCTACGAGCAGTACTTC
>TRBV6-5|-|TRBJ2-5|-
CASSYSNRAQETQYF
TGTGCCAGCAGTTACTCGAACAGGGCCCAAGAGACCCAGTACTTC
>TRBV19|TRBD1|TRBJ1-6|-
CASRHGTGIVGSPLHF
TGTGCCAGTAGGCACGGGACAGGGATCGTCGGATCACCCCTCCACTTT
>TRBV23-1|-|TRBJ2-7|-
CAGKGEGTLSYEQYF
TGCGCCGGCAAGGGGGAGGGGACGCTGTCCTACGAGCAGTACTTC
>TRBV4-2|-|TRBJ2-1|once
CASSQEVAVNNEQFF
TGTGCCAGCAGCCAAGAGGTAGCGGTGAACAATGAGCAGTTCTTC
>TRBV19|TRBD1|TRBJ2-5|-
CASSVGTGVQETQYF
TGTGCCAGTAGTGTCGGGACAGGCGTCCAAGAGACCCAGTACTTC
>TRBV19|TRBD1|TRBJ1-5|-
CASNPGQGLGQPQHF
TGTGCCAGTAACCCGGGACAGGGTCTTGGTCAGCCCCAGCATTTT
>TRBV28|-|TRBJ1-5|-
CASRPRDTGQPQHF
TGTGCCAGCAGACCACGGGACACTGGTCAGCCCCAGCATTTT
>TRBV19|TRBD1|TRBJ1-5|few
CAGGQEWSQPQHF
TGTGCCGGAGGACAGGAGTGGAGTCAGCCCCAGCATTTT
>TRBV5-6|TRBD2|TRBJ2-3|-
CASRLGIRTSGRWTDTQYF
TGTGCCAGCAGACTTGGGATAAGGACTAGCGGGAGGTGGACAGATACGCAGTATTTT
>TRBV30|-|TRBJ2-2|-
CAWSVSSGELFF
TGTGCCTGGAGTGTATCGTCCGGGGAGCTGTTTTTT
>TRBV9|TRBD2|TRBJ2-3|few
CASSVVVAGGPVDTQYF
TGTGCCAGCAGCGTAGTGGTAGCGGGGGGGCCAGTAGATACGCAGTATTTT
>TRBV6-5|TRBD2|TRBJ2-1|-
CASSYYGGRGNEQFF
TGTGCCAGCAGTTACTATGGCGGGAGAGGCAATGAGCAGTTCTTC
>TRBV5-4|TRBD2|TRBJ2-7|-
CASSSGLVPYEQYF
TGTGCCAGCAGCTCAGGACTAGTCCCCTACGAGCAGTACTTC
>TRBV5-4|TRBD1|TRBJ2-3|-
CASSSVVVGGRDTQYF
TGTGCCAGCAGCTCGGTTGTGGTAGGGGGCAGAGATACGCAGTATTTT
>TRBV5-1|TRBD1|TRBJ1-1|-
CASSDRTGVNTEAFF
TGCGCCAGCAGTGACCGGACAGGGGTGAACACTGAAGCTTTCTTT
>TRBV5-8|-|TRBJ2-3|-
CASSSVAASDQDTQYF
TGTGCCAGCAGCTCTGTAGCGGCGTCCGATCAGGATACGCAGTATTTT
>TRBV6-5|TRBD1|TRBJ1-1|-
CASRHIYRGNTEAFF
TGTGCCAGCAGACATATCTACAGGGGAAACACTGAAGCTTTCTTT
>TRBV2|-|TRBJ1-6|-
CASIGLGGSPLHF
TGTGCCAGCATCGGCCTCGGGGGGTCACCCCTCCACTTT
>TRBV6-6|TRBD2|TRBJ2-3|-
CASSYQGLAKDTQYF
TGTGCCAGCAGTTACCAAGGACTAGCGAAAGATACGCAGTATTTT
>TRBV14|-|TRBJ1-1|-
CASSPLGQMNTEAFF
TGTGCCAGCAGCCCGCTCGGACAGATGAACACTGAAGCTTTCTTT
>TRBV9|-|TRBJ2-1|once
CASSVAQGRNEQFF
TGTGCCAGCAGCGTAGCACAGGGGAGGAATGAGCAGTTCTTC
>TRBV7-9|TRBD2|TRBJ2-1|-
CASSSSGTSGDRGFEQFF
TGTGCCAGCAGCTCATCCGGGACTAGCGGGGACCGGGGCTTTGAGCAGTTCTTC
>TRBV19|TRBD2|TRBJ2-1|-
CASGPGGSSYNEQFF
TGTGCCAGTGGCCCTGGCGGGAGCTCCTACAATGAGCAGTTCTTC
>TRBV27|-|TRBJ1-1|-
CASRLQALNTEAFF
TGTGCCAGCAGGCTACAGGCGCTGAACACTGAAGCTTTCTTT
>TRBV4-1|TRBD2|TRBJ2-3|-
CASSQDSGRSTDTQYF
TGCGCCAGCAGCCAAGATAGCGGGAGAAGCACAGATACGCAGTATTTT
>TRBV5-6|TRBD1|TRBJ1-1|-
CASSTVTGGLGAFF
TGTGCCAGCAGCACCGTGACAGGGGGCCTAGGAGCTTTCTTT
>TRBV11-2|-|TRBJ2-1|-
CASSLVGLASYNEQFF
TGTGCCAGCAGCTTAGTGGGCCTAGCGTCCTACAATGAGCAGTTCTTC
>TRBV6-5|-|TRBJ1-3|-
CASSTTNIGNTIYF
TGTGCCAGCAGTACGACAAATATAGGAAACACCATATATTTT
>TRBV7-9|-|TRBJ2-5|once
CASSGEAGRETQYF
TGTGCCAGCAGCGGAGAGGCGGGGCGGGAGACCCAGTACTTC